This record covers a single T cell receptor beta chain. The data are from a study of blood T cell repertoires in COVID-19. Across the study: Sites in the United States, Italy and Spain provided acute and convalescent COVID-19 samples. T cells, B-cell-depleted T cells, or PBMCs provided the cDNA or gDNA that served as material.

Germline V gene lookup returns CDR1 SGHRS and CDR2 YFSETQ. CDR3 length equals 16 residues. V lost 0 bases and J lost 3, with 15 bases in between. Per the authors' pipeline: Reference gene primer amplification gave estimated nucleated cell counts. Data came from immunoSEQ multiplex PCR; TCRdb stores just in-frame clones and leaves some out. From that table come the V and J calls and clone size; the DNA was used to work out D and trimming. Here the sample spans a few hundred thousand clones, around 90% being singletons. The chain combines TRBV5-1 with TRBJ1-2; perhaps TRBD1 as D (6 bases). This TCR derives from a man younger than 35 with active or convalescent COVID-19. The sequencing sample was made of peripheral blood. The CDR3 DNA sequence: TGCGCCAGCAGCTTGGTTTTTGGGGGCGCACACTATGGCTACACCTTC. This codes for CASSLVFGGAHYGYTF.